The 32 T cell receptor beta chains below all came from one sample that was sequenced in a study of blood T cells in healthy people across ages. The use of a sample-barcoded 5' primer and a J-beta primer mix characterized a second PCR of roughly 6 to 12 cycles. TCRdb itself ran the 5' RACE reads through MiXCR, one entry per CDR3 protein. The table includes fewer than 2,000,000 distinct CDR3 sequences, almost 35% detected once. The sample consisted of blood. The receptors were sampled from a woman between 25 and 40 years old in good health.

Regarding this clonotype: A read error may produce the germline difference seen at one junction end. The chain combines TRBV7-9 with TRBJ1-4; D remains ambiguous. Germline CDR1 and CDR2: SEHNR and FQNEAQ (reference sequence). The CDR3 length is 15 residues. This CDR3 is CASSLLSSTNKKLFF. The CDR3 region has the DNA TGTGCCAGCAGCTTACTATCCTCAACTAATAAAAAACTGTTTTTT.

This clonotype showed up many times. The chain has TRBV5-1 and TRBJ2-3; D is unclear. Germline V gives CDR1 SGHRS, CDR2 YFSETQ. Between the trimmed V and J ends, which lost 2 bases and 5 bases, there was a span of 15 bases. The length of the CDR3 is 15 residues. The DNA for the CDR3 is TGCGCCAGCAGCTTCCTGTCTGGGCGTGAAGATACGCAGTATTTT. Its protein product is CASSFLSGREDTQYF.

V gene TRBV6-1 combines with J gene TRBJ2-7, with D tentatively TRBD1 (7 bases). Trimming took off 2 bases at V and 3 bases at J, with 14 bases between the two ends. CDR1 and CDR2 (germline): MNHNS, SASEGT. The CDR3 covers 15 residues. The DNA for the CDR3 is TGTGCCAGCAGTGAACAGGGGGGACTCTTCTACGAGCAGTACTTC. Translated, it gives CASSEQGGLFYEQYF.

The CDR3, as DNA: TGTGCCAGCACCGATTACTTCGAGCAGTACTTC. It codes for CASTDYFEQYF. The chain carries TRBV25-1 and TRBJ2-5; D is undetermined. The DNA matches TRBJ2-7 better at its end, which makes the J call doubtful. The length of the CDR3 is 11 residues. Germline V gives CDR1 MGHDK, CDR2 SYGVNS.

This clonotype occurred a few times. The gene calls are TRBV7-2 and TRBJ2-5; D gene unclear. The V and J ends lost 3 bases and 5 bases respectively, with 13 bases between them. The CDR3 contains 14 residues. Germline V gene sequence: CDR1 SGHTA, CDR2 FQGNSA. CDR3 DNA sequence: TGTGCCAGCAGCTTGGATACGGCTGGGGAGACCCAGTACTTC. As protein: CASSLDTAGETQYF. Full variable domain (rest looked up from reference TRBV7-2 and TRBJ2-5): GAGVSQSPSNKVTEKGKDVELRCDPISGHTALYWYRQSLGQGLEFLIYFQGNSAPDKSGLPSDRFSAERTGGSVSTLTIQRTQQEDSAVYLCASSLDTAGETQYFGPGTRLLVL.

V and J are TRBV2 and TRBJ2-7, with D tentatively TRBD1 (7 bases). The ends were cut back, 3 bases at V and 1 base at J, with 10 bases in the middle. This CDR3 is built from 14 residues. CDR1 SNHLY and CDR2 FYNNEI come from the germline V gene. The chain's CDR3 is CASSEPGGSYEQYF. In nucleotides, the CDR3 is TGTGCCAGCAGTGAGCCAGGGGGGTCCTACGAGCAGTACTTC.

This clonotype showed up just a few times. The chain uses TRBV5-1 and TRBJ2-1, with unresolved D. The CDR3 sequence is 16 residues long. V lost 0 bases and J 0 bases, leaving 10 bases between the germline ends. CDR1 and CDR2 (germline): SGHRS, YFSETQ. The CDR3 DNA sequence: TGCGCCAGCAGCTTGGTCCCTTTTAGCTCCTACAATGAGCAGTTCTTC. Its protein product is CASSLVPFSSYNEQFF. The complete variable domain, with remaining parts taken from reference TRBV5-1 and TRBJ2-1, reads KAGVTQTPRYLIKTRGQQVTLSCSPISGHRSVSWYQQTPGQGLQFLFEYFSETQRNKGNFPGRFSGRQFSNSRSEMNVSTLELGDSALYLCASSLVPFSSYNEQFFGPGTRLTVL.

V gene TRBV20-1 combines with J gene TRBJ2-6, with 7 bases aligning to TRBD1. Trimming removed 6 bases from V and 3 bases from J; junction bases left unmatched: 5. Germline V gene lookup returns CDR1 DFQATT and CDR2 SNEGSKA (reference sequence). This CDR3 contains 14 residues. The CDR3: CSASRGHGANVLTF. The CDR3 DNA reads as TGCAGTGCCTCTAGGGGGCATGGGGCCAACGTCCTGACTTTC.

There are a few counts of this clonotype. The CDR3 sequence: CATSRSADRTSYEQYF. Written as DNA, the CDR3 is TGTGCCACCAGCAGATCTGCGGACAGGACCTCCTACGAGCAGTACTTC. This sequence joins TRBV15 and TRBJ2-7; 7 positions match TRBD1. Germline V gene sequence: CDR1 LNHNV, CDR2 YYDKDF (reference sequence). With V trimmed by 2 bases and J by 0 bases, 7 bases remained unmatched. This CDR3 has 16 amino acids.

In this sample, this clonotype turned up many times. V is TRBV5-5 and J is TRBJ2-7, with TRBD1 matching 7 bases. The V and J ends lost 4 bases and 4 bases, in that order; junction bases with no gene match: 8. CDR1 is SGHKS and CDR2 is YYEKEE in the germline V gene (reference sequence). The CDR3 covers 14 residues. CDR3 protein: CASSPDRERYEQYF. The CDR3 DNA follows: TGTGCCAGCAGCCCCGACAGGGAAAGGTACGAGCAGTACTTC.

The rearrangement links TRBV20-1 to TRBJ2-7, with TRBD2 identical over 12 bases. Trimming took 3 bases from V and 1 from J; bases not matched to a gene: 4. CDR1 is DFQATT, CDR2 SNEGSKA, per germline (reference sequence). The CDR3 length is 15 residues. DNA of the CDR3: TGCAGTGCTAGCGGACTAGCGGGACCATCCTACGAGCAGTACTTC. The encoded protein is CSASGLAGPSYEQYF.

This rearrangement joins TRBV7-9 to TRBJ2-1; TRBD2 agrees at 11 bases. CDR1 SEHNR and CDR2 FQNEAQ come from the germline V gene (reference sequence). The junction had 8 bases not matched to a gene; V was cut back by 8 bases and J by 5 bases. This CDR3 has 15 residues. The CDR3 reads CASAAGTSGNNEQFF. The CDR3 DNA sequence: TGTGCCAGCGCAGCCGGGACTAGCGGAAACAATGAGCAGTTCTTC. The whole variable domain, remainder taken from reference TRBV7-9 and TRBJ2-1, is DTGVSQNPRHKITKRGQNVTFRCDPISEHNRLYWYRQTLGQGPEFLTYFQNEAQLEKSRLLSDRFSAERPKGSFSTLEIQRTEQGDSAMYLCASAAGTSGNNEQFFGPGTRLTVL.

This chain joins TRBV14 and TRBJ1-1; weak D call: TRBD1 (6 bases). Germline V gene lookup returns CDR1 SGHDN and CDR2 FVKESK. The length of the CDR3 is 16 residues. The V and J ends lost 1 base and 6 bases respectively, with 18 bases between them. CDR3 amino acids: CASSQVHTGMGSEAFF. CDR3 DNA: TGTGCCAGCAGCCAAGTACATACAGGGATGGGGTCTGAAGCTTTCTTT. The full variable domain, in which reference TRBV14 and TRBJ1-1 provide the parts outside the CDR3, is EAGVTQFPSHSVIEKGQTVTLRCDPISGHDNLYWYRRVMGKEIKFLLHFVKESKQDESGMPNNRFLAERTGGTYSTLKVQPAELEDSGVYFCASSQVHTGMGSEAFFGQGTRLTVV.

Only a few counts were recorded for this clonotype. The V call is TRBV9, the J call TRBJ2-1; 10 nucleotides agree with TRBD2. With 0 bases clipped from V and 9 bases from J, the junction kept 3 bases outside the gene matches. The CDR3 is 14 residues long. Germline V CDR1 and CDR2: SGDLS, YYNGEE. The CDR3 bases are TGTGCCAGCAGCGTAGTAGCGGGGGGCGTTGAGCAGTTCTTC. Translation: CASSVVAGGVEQFF.

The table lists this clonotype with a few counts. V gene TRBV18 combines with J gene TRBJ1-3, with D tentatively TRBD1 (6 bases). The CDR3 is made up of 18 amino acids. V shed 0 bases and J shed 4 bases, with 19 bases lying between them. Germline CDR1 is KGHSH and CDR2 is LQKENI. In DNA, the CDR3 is TGTGCCAGCTCACCACCCTCCTCCGGGGGCCGGGGAGGAAACACCATATATTTT. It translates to CASSPPSSGGRGGNTIYF. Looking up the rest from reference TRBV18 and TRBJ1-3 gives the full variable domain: NAGVMQNPRHLVRRRGQEARLRCSPMKGHSHVYWYRQLPEEGLKFMVYLQKENIIDESGMPKERFSAEFPKEGPSILRIQQVVRGDSAAYFCASSPPSSGGRGGNTIYFGEGSWLTVV.

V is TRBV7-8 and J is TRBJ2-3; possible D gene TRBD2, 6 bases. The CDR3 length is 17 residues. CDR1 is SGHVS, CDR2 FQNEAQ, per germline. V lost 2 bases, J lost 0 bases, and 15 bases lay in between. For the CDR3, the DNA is TGTGCCAGCAGCTTAAGAGGCGGGGCAACTAGCACAGATACGCAGTATTTT. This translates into CASSLRGGATSTDTQYF.

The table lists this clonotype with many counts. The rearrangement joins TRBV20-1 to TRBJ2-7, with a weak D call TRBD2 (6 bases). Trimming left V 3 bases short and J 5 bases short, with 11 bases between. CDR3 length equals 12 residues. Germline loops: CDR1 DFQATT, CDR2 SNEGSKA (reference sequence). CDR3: CSARVGGHEQYF. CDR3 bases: TGCAGTGCTAGGGTTGGAGGGCACGAGCAGTACTTC.

CDR3 protein: CAAHGSTDTQYF. The CDR3 DNA reads TGTGCCGCCCACGGAAGCACAGATACGCAGTATTTT. The chain joins TRBV2 to TRBJ2-3; D not resolved. Germline CDR1 SNHLY, CDR2 FYNNEI. The CDR3 has 12 residues. V lost 11 bases to trimming and J lost 0 bases, with 9 bases between them.

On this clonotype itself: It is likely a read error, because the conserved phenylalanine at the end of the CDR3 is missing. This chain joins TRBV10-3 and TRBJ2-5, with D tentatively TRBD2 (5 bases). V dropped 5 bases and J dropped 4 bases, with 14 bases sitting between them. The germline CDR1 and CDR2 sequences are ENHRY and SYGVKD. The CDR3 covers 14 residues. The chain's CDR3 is CAISPSKGAETQYV. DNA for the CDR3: TGTGCCATCAGTCCTTCTAAGGGAGCAGAGACCCAGTACGTC.

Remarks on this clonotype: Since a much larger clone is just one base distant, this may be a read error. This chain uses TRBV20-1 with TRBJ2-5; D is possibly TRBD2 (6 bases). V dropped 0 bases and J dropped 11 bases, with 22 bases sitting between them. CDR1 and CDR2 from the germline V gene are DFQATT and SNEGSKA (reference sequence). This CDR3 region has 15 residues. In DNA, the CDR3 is TGCAGTGCTAGAGAGGGCGGGGTAGTTAACAATGAGCAGTACTTC. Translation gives CSAREGGVVNNEQYF.

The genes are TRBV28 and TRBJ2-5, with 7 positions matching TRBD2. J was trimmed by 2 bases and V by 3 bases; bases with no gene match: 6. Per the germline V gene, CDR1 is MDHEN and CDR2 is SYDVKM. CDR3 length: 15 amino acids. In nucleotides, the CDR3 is TGTGCCAGCAGTTTCGCGGGGGTGGCGCAAGAGACCCAGTACTTC. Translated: CASSFAGVAQETQYF.

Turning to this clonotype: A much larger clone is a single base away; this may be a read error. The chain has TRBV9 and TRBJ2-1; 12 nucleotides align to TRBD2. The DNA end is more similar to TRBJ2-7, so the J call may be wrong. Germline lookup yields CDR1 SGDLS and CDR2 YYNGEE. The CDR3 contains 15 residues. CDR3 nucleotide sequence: TGTGCCAGCAGCGCTAGCGGGAGGGCCTACAATGAGCAGTACTTC. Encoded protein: CASSASGRAYNEQYF.

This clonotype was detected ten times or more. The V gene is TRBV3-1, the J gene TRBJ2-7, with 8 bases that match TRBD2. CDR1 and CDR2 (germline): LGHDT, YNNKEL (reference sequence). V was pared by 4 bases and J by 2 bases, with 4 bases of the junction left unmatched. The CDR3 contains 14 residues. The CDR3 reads CASSPSGGTYEQYF. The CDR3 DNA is TGTGCCAGCAGCCCGAGCGGGGGAACCTACGAGCAGTACTTC.

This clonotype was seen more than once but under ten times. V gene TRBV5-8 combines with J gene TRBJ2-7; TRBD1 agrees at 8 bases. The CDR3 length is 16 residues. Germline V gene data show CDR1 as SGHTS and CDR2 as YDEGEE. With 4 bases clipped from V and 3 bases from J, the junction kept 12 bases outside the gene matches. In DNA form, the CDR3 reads TGTGCCAGCAGCCGGCGTGTTGGACAGGGTGGCTACGAGCAGTACTTC. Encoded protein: CASSRRVGQGGYEQYF.

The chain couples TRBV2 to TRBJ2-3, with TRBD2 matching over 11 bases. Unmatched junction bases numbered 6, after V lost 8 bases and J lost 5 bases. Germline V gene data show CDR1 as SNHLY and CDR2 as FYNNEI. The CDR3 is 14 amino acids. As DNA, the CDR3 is TGTGCCAGCTTACTAGCGGGGGAAGGAGATACGCAGTATTTT. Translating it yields CASLLAGEGDTQYF.

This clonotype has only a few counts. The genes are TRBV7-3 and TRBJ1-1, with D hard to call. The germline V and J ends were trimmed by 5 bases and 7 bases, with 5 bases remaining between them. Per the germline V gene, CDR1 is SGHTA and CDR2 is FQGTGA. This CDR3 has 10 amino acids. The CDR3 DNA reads TGTGCCAGCAGCCCCCATGAAGCTTTCTTT. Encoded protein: CASSPHEAFF.

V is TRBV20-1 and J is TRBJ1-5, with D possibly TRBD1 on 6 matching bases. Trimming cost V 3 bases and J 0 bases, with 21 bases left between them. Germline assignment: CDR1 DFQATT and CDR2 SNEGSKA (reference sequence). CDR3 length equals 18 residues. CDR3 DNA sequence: TGCAGTGCTAGCCTCGACAGGAAGCTCGGCTATAGCAATCAGCCCCAGCATTTT. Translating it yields CSASLDRKLGYSNQPQHF.

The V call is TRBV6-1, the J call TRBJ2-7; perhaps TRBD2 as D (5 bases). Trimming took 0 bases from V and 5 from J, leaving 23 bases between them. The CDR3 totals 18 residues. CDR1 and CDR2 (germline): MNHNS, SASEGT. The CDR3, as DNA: TGTGCCAGCAGTGAAGCCAGCCCCTGGAGGACCGAGACCAACGAGCAGTACTTC. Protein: CASSEASPWRTETNEQYF.

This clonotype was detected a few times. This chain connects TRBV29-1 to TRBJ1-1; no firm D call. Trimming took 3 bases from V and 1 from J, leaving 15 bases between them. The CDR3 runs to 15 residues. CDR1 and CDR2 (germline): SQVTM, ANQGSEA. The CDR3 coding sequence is TGCAGCGTTGAGACCCCCAATTCAGAGAACACTGAAGCTTTCTTT. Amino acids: CSVETPNSENTEAFF.

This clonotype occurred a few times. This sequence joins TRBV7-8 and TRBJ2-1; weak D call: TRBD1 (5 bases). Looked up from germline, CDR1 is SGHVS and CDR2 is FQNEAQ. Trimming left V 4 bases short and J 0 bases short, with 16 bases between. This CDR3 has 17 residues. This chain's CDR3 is CASSSPTGTGSYNEQFF. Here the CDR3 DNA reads TGTGCCAGCAGCTCTCCCACAGGCACTGGCTCCTACAATGAGCAGTTCTTC.

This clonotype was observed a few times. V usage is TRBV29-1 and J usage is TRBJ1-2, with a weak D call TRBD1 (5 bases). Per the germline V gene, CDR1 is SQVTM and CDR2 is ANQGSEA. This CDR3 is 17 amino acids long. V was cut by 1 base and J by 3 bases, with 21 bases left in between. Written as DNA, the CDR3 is TGCAGCGTTGAAGGATTACGGACAAGAGAACCTTACTATGGCTACACCTTC. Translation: CSVEGLRTREPYYGYTF.

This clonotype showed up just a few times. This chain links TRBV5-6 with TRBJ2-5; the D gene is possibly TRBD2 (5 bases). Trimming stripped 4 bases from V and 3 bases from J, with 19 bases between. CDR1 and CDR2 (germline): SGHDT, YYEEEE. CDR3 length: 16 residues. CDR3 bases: TGTGCCAGCAGCCCCCGTTCCTGGAGGATGGAAGAGACCCAGTACTTC. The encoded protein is CASSPRSWRMEETQYF.